This T cell receptor beta chain derives from a study of T cells in lung cancer brain metastases. Sequencing used immunoSEQ multiplex PCR; TCRdb keeps in-frame clones, though not all of them. The table includes roughly 5,500 clones, about nine tenths detected once. Germline CDR1 is WSHSY and CDR2 is SAAADI. With V trimmed by 3 bases and J by 8 bases, 6 bases remained unmatched. The CDR3 loop spans 15 amino acids. The TCR was taken from an older man with non-small cell lung cancer. Sequencing was done on a sample of tumor tissue from the primary lung tumor. The V gene is TRBV10-2, the J gene TRBJ2-1, with 11 bases fitting TRBD2. CDR3 DNA sequence: TGCGCCAGCAGTGAACTTACTAGCGGGAGTGATGAGCAGTTCTTC. This codes for CASSELTSGSDEQFF.